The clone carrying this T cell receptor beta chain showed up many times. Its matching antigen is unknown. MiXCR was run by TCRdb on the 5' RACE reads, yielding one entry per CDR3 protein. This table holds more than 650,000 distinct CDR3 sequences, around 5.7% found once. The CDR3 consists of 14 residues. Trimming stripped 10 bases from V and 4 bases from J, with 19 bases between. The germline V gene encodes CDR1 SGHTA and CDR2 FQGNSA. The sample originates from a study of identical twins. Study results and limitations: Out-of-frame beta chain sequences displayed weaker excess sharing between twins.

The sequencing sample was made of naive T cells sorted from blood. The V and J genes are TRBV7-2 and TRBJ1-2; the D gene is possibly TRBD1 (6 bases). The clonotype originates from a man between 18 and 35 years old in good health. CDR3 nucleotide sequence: TGTGCCACTAGAATAGGGGGAAGGGCCTATGGCTACACCTTC. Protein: CATRIGGRAYGYTF.